This is a list of T cell receptor beta chains from one sample in a study of monozygotic twins with inflammatory bowel disease. TCRdb reprocessed the 5' RACE reads, with one entry per CDR3 protein and no DNA. The sample features about 450,000 distinct CDR3 sequences, with roughly 2.2% in its top ten. Sequencing was performed on blood. The receptors here all came from a human donor with ulcerative colitis or Crohn's disease, or a healthy co-twin of an affected twin (not recorded which). CDR3s include the opening cysteine and the closing phenylalanine or tryptophan. The order of the fields is V gene, J gene, CDR3 protein.

v_call: TRBV5-1; j_call: TRBJ2-5; cdr3_aa: CASSRSDQETQYF
v_call: TRBV2; j_call: TRBJ1-2; cdr3_aa: CASSEMAAYRYTF
v_call: TRBV12-3/TRBV12-4; j_call: TRBJ2-2; cdr3_aa: CASRDQPNTGELFF
v_call: TRBV20-1; j_call: TRBJ2-1; cdr3_aa: CSAGTRAGYNEQFF
v_call: TRBV9; j_call: TRBJ2-3; cdr3_aa: CASSVVGGHLGAQYF
v_call: TRBV5-6; j_call: TRBJ2-1; cdr3_aa: CASSPTGARHGNEQFF
v_call: TRBV24-1; j_call: TRBJ2-5; cdr3_aa: CATSDLGSSGFQGTQYF
v_call: TRBV7-2; j_call: TRBJ2-7; cdr3_aa: CASSPGLARTYEQYF
v_call: TRBV27; j_call: TRBJ2-3; cdr3_aa: CASSKKRPTDTQYF
v_call: TRBV29-1; j_call: TRBJ1-4; cdr3_aa: CSASSGGMEKLFF
v_call: TRBV7-2; j_call: TRBJ2-7; cdr3_aa: CASSSSQGKYEQYF
v_call: TRBV2; j_call: TRBJ1-5; cdr3_aa: CASSRQGVQPQHF
v_call: TRBV5-1; j_call: TRBJ1-1; cdr3_aa: CASSPGPYSNRRVTEAFF
v_call: TRBV6-1; j_call: TRBJ2-3; cdr3_aa: CASSDRNPSDTQYF
v_call: TRBV7-2; j_call: TRBJ2-2; cdr3_aa: CASSPRGYGRLGELFF
v_call: TRBV10-3; j_call: TRBJ2-7; cdr3_aa: CAISESGITYEQYF
v_call: TRBV3-1; j_call: TRBJ1-3; cdr3_aa: CASSQDQGFGPLYF
v_call: TRBV5-5; j_call: TRBJ1-1; cdr3_aa: CASSLWGGQGNTEAFF
v_call: TRBV3-1; j_call: TRBJ1-5; cdr3_aa: CASSLGPGTGGNQPQHF
v_call: TRBV12-3/TRBV12-4; j_call: TRBJ2-7; cdr3_aa: CASRPGQGQAEQYF
v_call: TRBV18; j_call: TRBJ1-4; cdr3_aa: CASSLQTRGDNEKLFF
v_call: TRBV14; j_call: TRBJ1-6; cdr3_aa: CASSRGFYNSPLHF
v_call: TRBV20-1; j_call: TRBJ2-7; cdr3_aa: CSAIGRETYEQYF
v_call: TRBV18; j_call: TRBJ1-5; cdr3_aa: CASSSGEGQPQHF
v_call: TRBV15; j_call: TRBJ2-2; cdr3_aa: CATRVAGGPARELFF
v_call: TRBV12-3/TRBV12-4; j_call: TRBJ2-5; cdr3_aa: CASSRYPGQGRETQYF
v_call: TRBV7-6; j_call: TRBJ2-1; cdr3_aa: CASSLTTGLGSYNEQFF
v_call: TRBV5-1; j_call: TRBJ2-2; cdr3_aa: CASSPDSWAGELFF
v_call: TRBV2; j_call: TRBJ1-3; cdr3_aa: CASSIRPGQGNTIYF
v_call: TRBV24-1; j_call: TRBJ2-1; cdr3_aa: CATSDSGVYNEQFF
v_call: TRBV19; j_call: TRBJ2-5; cdr3_aa: CASSFQTGETQYF
v_call: TRBV7-2; j_call: TRBJ2-7; cdr3_aa: CASQAGGVSYEQYF
v_call: TRBV7-2; j_call: TRBJ2-7; cdr3_aa: CATAQDYEQYF
v_call: TRBV9; j_call: TRBJ2-1; cdr3_aa: CASSPPNAISSYNEQFF
v_call: TRBV24-1; j_call: TRBJ2-3; cdr3_aa: CATSETGTGWTDTQYF
v_call: TRBV30; j_call: TRBJ2-5; cdr3_aa: CAWSVWEGIEETQYF
v_call: TRBV7-2; j_call: TRBJ1-1; cdr3_aa: CASSKNPGQGNTEAFF
v_call: TRBV29-1; j_call: TRBJ2-1; cdr3_aa: CSVEDVGTGLDNEQFF
v_call: TRBV11-2; j_call: TRBJ2-1; cdr3_aa: CASSLDGWGVPNEQFF
v_call: TRBV5-1; j_call: TRBJ2-1; cdr3_aa: CASSLEASGALRNEQFF
v_call: TRBV5-1; j_call: TRBJ2-3; cdr3_aa: CASSLPPSDTQYF
v_call: TRBV5-1; j_call: TRBJ1-6; cdr3_aa: CASSPKSGTDDSPLHF
v_call: TRBV5-4; j_call: TRBJ1-1; cdr3_aa: CASSVLRARAFF
v_call: TRBV18; j_call: TRBJ2-2; cdr3_aa: CASSPRDRGQQDTGELFF
v_call: TRBV10-3; j_call: TRBJ2-3; cdr3_aa: CAISIQTGGTDTQYF
v_call: TRBV20-1; j_call: TRBJ2-1; cdr3_aa: CSAKRTGGVKQFF
v_call: TRBV4-1; j_call: TRBJ1-2; cdr3_aa: CASSQEGGSPDYGYTF
v_call: TRBV24-1; j_call: TRBJ2-1; cdr3_aa: CATGAVSRPEQFF
v_call: TRBV5-1; j_call: TRBJ2-5; cdr3_aa: CASSLDSRRETQYF
v_call: TRBV4-1; j_call: TRBJ1-1; cdr3_aa: CASSQVGGSDTFF
v_call: TRBV12-3/TRBV12-4; j_call: TRBJ1-5; cdr3_aa: CASSVDRIGPGNQPQHF
v_call: TRBV5-1; j_call: TRBJ2-1; cdr3_aa: CASSPTRGDFDEQFF